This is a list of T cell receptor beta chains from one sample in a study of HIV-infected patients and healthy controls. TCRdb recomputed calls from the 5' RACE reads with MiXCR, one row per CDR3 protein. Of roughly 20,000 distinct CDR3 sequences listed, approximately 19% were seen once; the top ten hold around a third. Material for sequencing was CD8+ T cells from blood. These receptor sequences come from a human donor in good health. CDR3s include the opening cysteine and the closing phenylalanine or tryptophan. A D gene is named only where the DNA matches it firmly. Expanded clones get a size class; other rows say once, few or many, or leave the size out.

CDR3 DNA: TGCGCCAGCAGCCAAGAGAGACAGGGCAATCAGCCCCAGCATTTT
CDR3 protein: CASSQERQGNQPQHF
J gene: TRBJ1-5
D gene: NA
clone size: many
V gene: TRBV4-1

CDR3 DNA: TGCGCCAGCAGTGACGGTATCGACGAGCAGTACTTC
CDR3 protein: CASSDGIDEQYF
J gene: TRBJ2-7
D gene: NA
clone size: NA
V gene: TRBV10-1

CDR3 DNA: TGTGCCAGCAGTTACGGGACTAACACAGATACGCAGTATTTT
CDR3 protein: CASSYGTNTDTQYF
J gene: TRBJ2-3
D gene: TRBD2
clone size: NA
V gene: TRBV6-5

CDR3 DNA: TGTGCCAGCAGCCGCCTGGCGGGAGGCAGCAATCAGCCCCAGCATTTT
CDR3 protein: CASSRLAGGSNQPQHF
J gene: TRBJ1-5
D gene: NA
clone size: few
V gene: TRBV2

CDR3 DNA: TGCGCCAGCAGCGCGGGACTAGCGGGAGTACTTGATACGCAGTATTTT
CDR3 protein: CASSAGLAGVLDTQYF
J gene: TRBJ2-3
D gene: TRBD2
clone size: NA
V gene: TRBV5-1

CDR3 DNA: TGCAGTGCTAGAGGACCTCAGGGGCCCAATCAGCCCCAGCATTTT
CDR3 protein: CSARGPQGPNQPQHF
J gene: TRBJ1-5
D gene: NA
clone size: many
V gene: TRBV20-1

CDR3 DNA: TGTGCCAGCAGCGAACGGACAGGGGGAAATTCACCCCTCCACTTT
CDR3 protein: CASSERTGGNSPLHF
J gene: TRBJ1-6
D gene: TRBD1
clone size: many
V gene: TRBV5-5

CDR3 DNA: TGCGCCAGCAGCCAAGGGGGGCAGGGCCTGGGGGAGCAGTACTTC
CDR3 protein: CASSQGGQGLGEQYF
J gene: TRBJ2-7
D gene: NA
clone size: few
V gene: TRBV4-1

CDR3 DNA: TGTGCCAGCAGTTACTCCGGACTAGCGGGGGGCTGGGAGCAGTTCTTC
CDR3 protein: CASSYSGLAGGWEQFF
J gene: TRBJ2-1
D gene: TRBD2
clone size: NA
V gene: TRBV6-2/TRBV6-3

CDR3 DNA: TGTGCCAGCAGCTTAAGAGGGCCCCCCTACGAGCAGTACTTC
CDR3 protein: CASSLRGPPYEQYF
J gene: TRBJ2-7
D gene: NA
clone size: few
V gene: TRBV7-3

CDR3 DNA: TGTGCCAGCAGCTCGGGACAGGGGAGTTTCGAGCAGTACTTC
CDR3 protein: CASSSGQGSFEQYF
J gene: TRBJ2-7
D gene: TRBD1
clone size: few
V gene: TRBV13

CDR3 DNA: TGTGCCAGCTCCCGGGCAGTGAACACTGAAGCTTTCTTT
CDR3 protein: CASSRAVNTEAFF
J gene: TRBJ1-1
D gene: NA
clone size: many
V gene: TRBV7-3

CDR3 DNA: TGTGCCAGCAGCTTGGGGGTACGTCCACAAGAGACCCAGTACTTC
CDR3 protein: CASSLGVRPQETQYF
J gene: TRBJ2-5
D gene: NA
clone size: many
V gene: TRBV5-5

CDR3 DNA: TGTGCCAGCAGTTACTCGTCTCCGACAGGGTCTTCACCCCTCCACTTT
CDR3 protein: CASSYSSPTGSSPLHF
J gene: TRBJ1-6
D gene: TRBD1
clone size: many
V gene: TRBV6-6

CDR3 DNA: TGTGCCAGCAGCACGGACAGGAACGGCTACACCTTC
CDR3 protein: CASSTDRNGYTF
J gene: TRBJ1-2
D gene: TRBD1
clone size: many
V gene: TRBV7-9

CDR3 DNA: TGTGCCAGCAGCGTAGCCGGGACTCAGGCAGATACGCAGTATTTT
CDR3 protein: CASSVAGTQADTQYF
J gene: TRBJ2-3
D gene: NA
clone size: few
V gene: TRBV9

CDR3 DNA: TGTGCCAGCAGCCGATACTACGAGCAGTACTTC
CDR3 protein: CASSRYYEQYF
J gene: TRBJ2-7
D gene: NA
clone size: NA
V gene: TRBV7-8

CDR3 DNA: TGTGCCAGTAGTATAGATCCGGGGGGCAATCAGCCCCAGCATTTT
CDR3 protein: CASSIDPGGNQPQHF
J gene: TRBJ1-5
D gene: NA
clone size: few
V gene: TRBV19

CDR3 DNA: TGTGCCAGCAGCCCAGAGGACTCGGCCGGTCAGGAGCAGTACTTC
CDR3 protein: CASSPEDSAGQEQYF
J gene: TRBJ2-7
D gene: NA
clone size: few
V gene: TRBV7-9

CDR3 DNA: TGCAGGGCTTGCCCAATAGGGGACAAGGGCACTGAAGCTTTCTTT
CDR3 protein: CRACPIGDKGTEAFF
J gene: TRBJ1-1
D gene: NA
clone size: few
V gene: TRBV20-1

CDR3 DNA: TGCGCCAGCAGCCATACTAGCGGGGGGAACAATGAGCAGTTCTTC
CDR3 protein: CASSHTSGGNNEQFF
J gene: TRBJ2-1
D gene: TRBD2
clone size: many
V gene: TRBV4-3

CDR3 DNA: TGTGCCAGCAGGCCGGGACAGGGGTCTGGGAACACTGAAGCTTTCTTT
CDR3 protein: CASRPGQGSGNTEAFF
J gene: TRBJ1-1
D gene: TRBD1
clone size: NA
V gene: TRBV7-3

CDR3 DNA: TGTGCCAGCAGCCAAGAAGTCCAGGGTAGCCCCCAAGAGACCCAGTACTTC
CDR3 protein: CASSQEVQGSPQETQYF
J gene: TRBJ2-5
D gene: NA
clone size: few
V gene: TRBV14

CDR3 DNA: TGTGCCTGGAGTGGGCCGCCGGCTGACTATGGCTACACCTTC
CDR3 protein: CAWSGPPADYGYTF
J gene: TRBJ1-2
D gene: NA
clone size: NA
V gene: TRBV30

CDR3 DNA: TGTGCCAGCAGTTATTGGGACAGGGGCCCCAAAGCGACCCAGTACTTC
CDR3 protein: CASSYWDRGPKATQYF
J gene: TRBJ2-5
D gene: TRBD1
clone size: NA
V gene: TRBV6-5

CDR3 DNA: TGTGCCAGCAGCTTTGGCCTCTACGAGCAGTACTTC
CDR3 protein: CASSFGLYEQYF
J gene: TRBJ2-7
D gene: NA
clone size: many
V gene: TRBV7-9

CDR3 DNA: TGTGCCAGCAGCACCCAGAGGCGGCTAGCGGGGACGAACACCGGGGAGCTGTTTTTT
CDR3 protein: CASSTQRRLAGTNTGELFF
J gene: TRBJ2-2
D gene: TRBD2
clone size: NA
V gene: TRBV9

CDR3 DNA: TGTGCCAGCAGTGGTAGGTCCTCGAGTAACTATGGCTACACCTTC
CDR3 protein: CASSGRSSSNYGYTF
J gene: TRBJ1-2
D gene: NA
clone size: few
V gene: TRBV27

CDR3 DNA: TGTGCCAGCAGCGTCCGGGACAGGTCCTACGAGCAGTACTTC
CDR3 protein: CASSVRDRSYEQYF
J gene: TRBJ2-7
D gene: TRBD1
clone size: NA
V gene: TRBV11-2